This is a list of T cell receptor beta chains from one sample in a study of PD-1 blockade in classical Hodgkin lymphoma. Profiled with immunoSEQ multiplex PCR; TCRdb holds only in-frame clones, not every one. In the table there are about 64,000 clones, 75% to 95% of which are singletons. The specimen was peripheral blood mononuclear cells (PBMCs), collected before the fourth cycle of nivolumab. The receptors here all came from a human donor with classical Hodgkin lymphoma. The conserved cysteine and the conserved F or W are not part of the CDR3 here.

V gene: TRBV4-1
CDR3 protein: ASSPVFPDNEQF

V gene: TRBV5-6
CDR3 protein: ASSFQLAEAF

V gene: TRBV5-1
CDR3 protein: ASSGTLPTGEQF

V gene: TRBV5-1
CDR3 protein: ASSGTDEKLF

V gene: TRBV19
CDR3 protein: ASTPRGQLRINYGYT

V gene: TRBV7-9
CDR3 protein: ASSLGGTGNPNYGYT

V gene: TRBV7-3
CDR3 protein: ASSLSANQPQH

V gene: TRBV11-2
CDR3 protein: ASSSPGTILDGYT

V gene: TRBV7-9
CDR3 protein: ASSLGRGKNEKLF

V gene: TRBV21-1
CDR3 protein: ASSFKASGTEAF

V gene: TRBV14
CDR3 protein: ASSQNEQY